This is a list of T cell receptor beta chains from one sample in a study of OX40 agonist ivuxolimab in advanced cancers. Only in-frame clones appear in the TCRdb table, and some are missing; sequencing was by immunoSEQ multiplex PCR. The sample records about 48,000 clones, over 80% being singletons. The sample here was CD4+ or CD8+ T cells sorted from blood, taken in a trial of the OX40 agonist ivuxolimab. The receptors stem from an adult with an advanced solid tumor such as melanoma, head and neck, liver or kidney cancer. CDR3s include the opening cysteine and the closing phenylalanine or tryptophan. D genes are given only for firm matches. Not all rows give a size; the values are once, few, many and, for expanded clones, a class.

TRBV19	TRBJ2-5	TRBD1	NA	CASSIDLFWVDREETQYF	TGTGCCAGTAGTATAGACTTATTCTGGGTTGACAGGGAAGAGACCCAGTACTTC
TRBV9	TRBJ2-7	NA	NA	CASSVGLDATYEQYF	TGTGCCAGCAGCGTAGGTCTAGATGCGACCTACGAGCAGTACTTC
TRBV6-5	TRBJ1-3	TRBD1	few	CASSSGQGNTIYF	TGTGCCAGCAGCTCGGGACAGGGAAACACCATATATTTT
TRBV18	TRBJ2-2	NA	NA	CASSPFLNTGELFF	TGTGCCAGCTCACCATTCCTTAACACCGGGGAGCTGTTTTTT
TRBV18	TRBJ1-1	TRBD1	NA	CASSPSRGHTEAFF	TGTGCCAGCTCACCCTCCAGGGGGCACACTGAAGCTTTCTTT
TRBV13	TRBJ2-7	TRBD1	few	CASSRDRGSYEQYF	TGTGCCAGCAGCAGGGACAGGGGCTCGTACGAGCAGTACTTC
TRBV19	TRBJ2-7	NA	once	CASSFRTDSYEQYF	TGTGCCAGTAGTTTTCGGACAGACTCCTACGAGCAGTACTTC
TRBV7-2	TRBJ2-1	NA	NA	CASSAIRQPYNEQFF	TGTGCCAGCAGCGCCATACGACAGCCTTACAATGAGCAGTTCTTC
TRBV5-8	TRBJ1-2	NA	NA	CASSRRPTSNYGYTF	TGTGCCAGCAGCCGGAGGCCGACATCTAACTATGGCTACACCTTC
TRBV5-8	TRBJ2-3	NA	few	CASSSRGRKTDTQYF	TGTGCCAGCAGCTCAAGGGGGAGAAAGACAGATACGCAGTATTTT
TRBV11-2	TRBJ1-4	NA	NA	CASSLVGTRAGEKLFF	TGTGCCAGCAGCTTGGTAGGGACCCGCGCGGGTGAAAAACTGTTTTTT
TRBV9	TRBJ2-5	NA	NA	CASSEQGGQETQYF	TGTGCCAGCAGCGAGCAGGGAGGACAAGAGACCCAGTACTTC
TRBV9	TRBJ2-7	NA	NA	CASSASRRALHPYEQYF	TGTGCCAGCAGCGCGTCCCGGCGGGCGCTGCACCCCTACGAGCAGTACTTC
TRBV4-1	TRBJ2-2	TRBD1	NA	CASSSRQGATGELFF	TGCGCCAGCAGCTCCCGACAGGGGGCCACCGGGGAGCTGTTTTTT
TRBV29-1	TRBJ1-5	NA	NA	CSVGGDNQPQHF	TGCAGCGTGGGGGGGGACAATCAGCCCCAGCATTTT
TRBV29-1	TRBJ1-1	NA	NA	CSVHSGREAFF	TGCAGCGTCCATTCGGGCAGGGAGGCTTTCTTT
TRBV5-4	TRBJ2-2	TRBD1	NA	CASSFRGRTGELFF	TGTGCCAGCAGCTTCAGGGGGCGCACCGGGGAGCTGTTTTTT
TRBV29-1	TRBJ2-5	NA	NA	CSVGARVETQYF	TGCAGCGTTGGGGCCAGGGTAGAGACCCAGTACTTC
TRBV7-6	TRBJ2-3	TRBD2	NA	CASSLRDYTDTQYF	TGTGCCAGCAGCTTGCGGGACTACACAGATACGCAGTATTTT
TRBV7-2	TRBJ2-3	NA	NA	CASSLTTLNTDTQYF	TGTGCCAGCAGCCTTACTACCCTTAACACAGATACGCAGTATTTT
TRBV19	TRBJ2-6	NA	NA	CASSTTRAGRKSSGANVLTF	TGTGCCAGTAGCACGACCCGGGCAGGGCGTAAGAGCTCTGGGGCCAACGTCCTGACTTTC
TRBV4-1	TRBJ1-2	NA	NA	CASSHSPSVRQDLYGYTF	TGCGCCAGCAGCCACTCCCCCTCAGTCCGGCAGGACTTATATGGCTACACCTTC
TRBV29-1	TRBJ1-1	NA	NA	CSGGETEAFF	TGCTCTGGGGGGGAGACTGAAGCTTTCTTT
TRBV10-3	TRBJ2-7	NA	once	CAISDRQAYEQYF	TGTGCCATCAGTGACCGACAGGCCTACGAGCAGTACTTC
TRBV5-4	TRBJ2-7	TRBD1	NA	CASSLIRDRVF	TGTGCCAGCAGCTTGATCCGGGACAGGGTCTTC
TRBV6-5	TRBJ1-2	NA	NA	CASSERDRYGYTF	TGTGCCAGCAGCGAAAGGGATCGCTATGGCTACACCTTC
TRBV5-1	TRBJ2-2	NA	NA	CASSLATNTGELFF	TGCGCCAGCAGCTTGGCTACGAACACCGGGGAGCTGTTTTTT
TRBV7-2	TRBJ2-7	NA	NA	CASSLASGHSTYEQYF	TGTGCCAGCAGCTTAGCGAGTGGGCACAGTACCTACGAGCAGTACTTC
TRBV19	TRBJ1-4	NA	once	CASSMAVEKLFF	TGTGCCAGTAGTATGGCAGTGGAAAAACTGTTTTTT
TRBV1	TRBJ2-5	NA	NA	CTSTPPCWTSLQQTQYF	TGCACCAGCACCCCCCCCTGTTGGACAAGTCTCCAACAGACCCAGTACTTC
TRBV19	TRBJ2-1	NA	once	CASSWRRGIGGNEQFF	TGTGCCAGTAGTTGGCGAAGGGGGATAGGAGGGAATGAGCAGTTCTTC
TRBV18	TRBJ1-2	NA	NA	CASSQDRSYGYTF	TGTGCCAGCTCACAAGACAGGAGCTATGGCTACACCTTC
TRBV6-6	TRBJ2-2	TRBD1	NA	CASSTQGVGGELFF	TGTGCCAGCAGTACACAGGGGGTGGGCGGGGAGCTGTTTTTT
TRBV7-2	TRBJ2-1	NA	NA	CASSLDRTYNEQFF	TGTGCCAGCAGCTTAGATCGGACCTACAATGAGCAGTTCTTC
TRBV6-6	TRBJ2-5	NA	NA	CASSFHSPGKETQYF	TGTGCCAGCAGTTTCCATTCCCCCGGGAAAGAGACCCAGTACTTC
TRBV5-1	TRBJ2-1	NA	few	CASSFGVGNEQFF	TGCGCCAGCAGCTTCGGGGTGGGGAATGAGCAGTTCTTC
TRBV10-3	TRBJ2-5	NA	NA	CAISEGTARETQYF	TGTGCCATCAGTGAAGGGACGGCCCGAGAGACCCAGTACTTC
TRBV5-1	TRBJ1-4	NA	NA	CASSQTGYLFATNEKLFF	TGCGCCAGCAGCCAAACAGGGTATCTTTTCGCAACTAATGAAAAACTGTTTTTT
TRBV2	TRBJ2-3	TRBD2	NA	CASSLLAGGTDTQYF	TGTGCCAGCAGTTTACTAGCGGGGGGCACAGATACGCAGTATTTT
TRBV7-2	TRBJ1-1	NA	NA	CASSLLALRRSGNTEAFF	TGTGCCAGCAGCTTATTAGCCCTTAGAAGAAGTGGGAACACTGAAGCTTTCTTT
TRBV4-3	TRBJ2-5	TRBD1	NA	CASSHLGQGQETQYF	TGCGCCAGCAGCCATTTGGGACAGGGGCAAGAGACCCAGTACTTC
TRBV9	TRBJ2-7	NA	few	CASSVEEGSSYEQYF	TGTGCCAGCAGCGTAGAAGAGGGAAGTAGCTACGAGCAGTACTTC